These T cell receptor beta chains were read from a single sample in a study of cytomegalovirus exposure and HLA in healthy donors. Method: immunoSEQ multiplex PCR; TCRdb's copy keeps in-frame clones and lacks some. This sample has 300,000 or so clones, with approximately 85% found just once. Material: PBMCs. Source of these receptors: a woman between 40 and 50 years old in good health and CMV-seropositive. Each CDR3 is given with its conserved first and last residue. The D gene is left open where the match is weak. Clone sizes are given selectively: once, few, many, or a class where the clone is expanded.

NA	TRBV28	NA	TRBJ2-7	CASSLPGTYEQYF	TGTGCCAGCAGTTTGCCAGGAACCTACGAGCAGTACTTC
NA	TRBV6-5	NA	TRBJ2-1	CASSYLASGNEQFF	TGTGCCAGCAGTTATCTGGCTTCAGGCAATGAGCAGTTCTTC
NA	TRBV30	NA	TRBJ1-1	CAWSAPSEAFF	TGTGCCTGGAGTGCCCCGAGTGAAGCTTTCTTT
NA	TRBV2	TRBD2	TRBJ2-1	CASSFGMLAGGSEQFF	TGTGCCAGCAGCTTCGGCATGTTAGCGGGAGGAAGTGAGCAGTTCTTC
NA	TRBV19	TRBD2	TRBJ2-1	CASSIRAGAGEQFF	TGTGCCAGTAGTATCAGAGCGGGGGCGGGTGAGCAGTTCTTC
once	TRBV5-6	NA	TRBJ2-1	CASSLGPVNEQFF	TGTGCCAGCAGCTTGGGCCCAGTTAATGAGCAGTTCTTC
few	TRBV10-3	NA	TRBJ1-1	CAIRDTSGYTEAFF	TGTGCCATCAGGGACACATCTGGATACACTGAAGCTTTCTTT
NA	TRBV4-2	TRBD1	TRBJ2-2	CASSQDLLDRGGDTGELFF	TGTGCCAGCAGCCAAGATCTCTTGGACAGGGGGGGAGACACCGGGGAGCTGTTTTTT
NA	TRBV13	TRBD2	TRBJ2-2	CASSLGLAGDPGELFF	TGTGCCAGCAGCTTAGGGCTAGCGGGAGATCCCGGGGAGCTGTTTTTT
NA	TRBV13	NA	TRBJ2-3	CASTLSGVGTDTQYF	TGTGCCAGCACCCTTAGCGGAGTGGGGACAGATACGCAGTATTTT
few	TRBV7-8	TRBD1	TRBJ1-4	CASSFRGLVANEKLFF	TGTGCCAGCAGCTTCAGGGGGCTCGTCGCTAATGAAAAACTGTTTTTT
NA	TRBV6-5	NA	TRBJ2-1	CASSYEAATRREQFF	TGTGCCAGCAGTTATGAAGCGGCGACCCGGAGGGAGCAGTTCTTC
NA	TRBV25-1	TRBD2	TRBJ2-1	CASSGTSGGNNGQFF	TGTGCCAGCAGTGGAACTAGCGGGGGTAACAATGGGCAGTTCTTC
NA	TRBV2	TRBD1	TRBJ1-5	CASSVLTGGNNQPQHF	TGTGCCAGCAGTGTTCTGACAGGGGGAAACAATCAGCCCCAGCATTTT